The 25 T cell receptor beta chains reported below all come from one sample, sequenced in a study of post-analysis software for immune sequencing data. Their antigens are not known. TCR beta libraries were prepared from cDNA with unique molecular identifiers. From the PCR reads, TCRdb called clonotypes with MiXCR, one entry per CDR3 protein. The repertoire holds a few hundred thousand distinct CDR3 sequences, roughly 34% seen once, with 4.5% to 7.5% in the top ten. Whole-study results and caveats: Roughly 5 TRBV segments, TRBV5-6, TRBV5-1 and TRBV20-1 among them, were found more frequent in patients than controls.

The specimen was blood. The receptors were sampled from a girl aged 2 to 17 with multiple sclerosis.

V is TRBV7-2 and J is TRBJ2-7; D possibly corresponds to TRBD2 (6 bases). Germline V gives CDR1 SGHTA, CDR2 FQGNSA. The germline V and J ends were trimmed by 2 bases and 2 bases, with 10 bases remaining between them. The length of the CDR3 is 14 residues. The DNA of the CDR3 is TGTGCCAGCAGCTTATTGCCGGGGGCCTACGAGCAGTACTTC. It codes for CASSLLPGAYEQYF.

The V gene is TRBV10-3, the J gene TRBJ2-1; 11 bases align to TRBD2. V trimming: 3 bases; J trimming: 8 bases; junction bases outside the gene matches: 9. The germline CDR1 and CDR2 sequences are ENHRY and SYGVKD. CDR3 length: 16 residues. The CDR3 DNA reads as TGTGCCATCAGTGACCCCGGGACTAGCGGTGGGGATGAGCAGTTCTTC. Residues: CAISDPGTSGGDEQFF.

The CDR3 region has the DNA TGTGCCAGCAGCCAAGACGGGTTTTTCTCTCCAGCCCGGATCGACACTGAAGCTTTCTTT. This gives the protein CASSQDGFFSPARIDTEAFF. This rearrangement joins TRBV3-1 to TRBJ1-1; no clear D. This CDR3 comprises 20 residues. V lost 0 bases and J lost 3, with 26 bases in between. Germline V gene sequence: CDR1 LGHDT, CDR2 YNNKEL (reference sequence).

The CDR3, as DNA: TGTGCCAGCAGCCGACTAGCGGGGACCTCGAACACCGGGGAGCTGTTTTTT. It is translated as CASSRLAGTSNTGELFF. The chain employs TRBV3-1 and TRBJ2-2; 11 nucleotides match TRBD2. Germline assignment: CDR1 LGHDT and CDR2 YNNKEL (reference sequence). Trimming at V came to 4 bases and at J to 0 bases, leaving 4 bases not matched to a gene. The CDR3 is 17 amino acids. Full variable domain (rest looked up from reference TRBV3-1 and TRBJ2-2): DTAVSQTPKYLVTQMGNDKSIKCEQNLGHDTMYWYKQDSKKFLKIMFSYNNKELIINETVPNRFSPKSPDKAHLNLHINSLELGDSAVYFCASSRLAGTSNTGELFFGEGSRLTVL.

The CDR3 nucleotides read TGTGCCAGCAGTTATTCCACGAGGGGCCTCGCTGAAGCTTTCTTT. Translating gives CASSYSTRGLAEAFF. V and J are TRBV6-2 or TRBV6-3 and TRBJ1-1; weak D call: TRBD1 (5 bases). Per germline, CDR1 MNHEY and CDR2 SVGEGT. CDR3 length: 15 residues. Trimming took 3 bases from V and 6 from J, leaving 17 bases between them.

This chain links TRBV27 with TRBJ2-7, with D tentatively TRBD2 (6 bases). CDR3 length: 16 residues. CDR1 and CDR2 (germline): MNHEY, SMNVEV (reference sequence). The V and J ends lost 6 bases and 2 bases respectively, with 20 bases between them. The CDR3 DNA sequence: TGTGCCAGCAGACGAAGCGGGTCCTCACCGACCTACGAGCAGTACTTC. Its protein is CASRRSGSSPTYEQYF.

The chain links TRBV25-1 to TRBJ2-5; weak D call: TRBD1 (6 bases). The CDR3 loop spans 12 amino acids. Germline V CDR1 and CDR2: MGHDK, SYGVNS. The V end was cut by 10 bases, the J end by 2 bases, with 11 bases between. CDR3 sequence reads: CAITDSQETQYF. Written as DNA, the CDR3 is TGTGCCATCACGGACAGTCAAGAGACCCAGTACTTC.

This chain joins TRBV7-7 and TRBJ2-5; D possibly corresponds to TRBD1 (6 bases). V lost 4 bases to trimming and J lost 1 base, with 25 bases between them. The V gene's germline CDR1 is SSHAT and CDR2 FNYEAQ (reference sequence). The CDR3 totals 19 residues. CDR3 coding DNA: TGTGCCAGCAGCTCCCTAGTTAGCGTGGCAGGGGATCTCCAAGAGACCCAGTACTTC. Its translation: CASSSLVSVAGDLQETQYF.

The rearrangement links TRBV7-9 to TRBJ1-2; no clear D. Deletions cut 6 bases from V and 4 bases from J, with 12 bases between. Germline V gene sequence: CDR1 SEHNR, CDR2 FQNEAQ (reference sequence). CDR3 length: 13 amino acids. CDR3 residues: CASRSTTSYGYTF. The CDR3 DNA follows: TGTGCCAGCAGATCGACCACTAGCTATGGCTACACCTTC.

Only a few counts were recorded for this clonotype. V gene TRBV9 combines with J gene TRBJ2-3; 12 bases map to TRBD2. The CDR3 consists of 16 residues. The germline gives CDR1 SGDLS, CDR2 YYNGEE. Trimming cost V 3 bases and J 2 bases; bases outside gene matches: 4. CDR3 sequence (DNA): TGTGCCAGCAGCGGACCTAGCGGGGGGGTCACAGATACGCAGTATTTT. The encoded protein is CASSGPSGGVTDTQYF.

This clonotype has just one count. In this CDR3 the conserved last residue, phenylalanine or tryptophan, is missing, so a read error is likely. The genes are TRBV2 and TRBJ2-4, with TRBD2 matching 7 bases. Germline V gene lookup returns CDR1 SNHLY and CDR2 FYNNEI. This CDR3 comprises 18 residues. V lost 1 base, J lost 0 bases, and 9 bases stayed unmatched. CDR3 sequence (DNA): TGTGCCAGCAGTGAAGACCTGCGGGGGAAGCTAGCCAAAAACATTCAGTACTGC. Protein product: CASSEDLRGKLAKNIQYC.

The chain is built from TRBV5-1 and TRBJ2-1; 8 bases line up with TRBD1. CDR3 length: 15 residues. With V trimmed by 1 base and J by 6 bases, 6 bases remained unmatched. Germline-derived CDR1 and CDR2 are SGHRS and YFSETQ. CDR3 in DNA: TGCGCCAGCAGCTTGTGGCAGGGGGCAGCCAATGAGCAGTTCTTC. It encodes CASSLWQGAANEQFF. Variable domain in full (rest from reference TRBV5-1 and TRBJ2-1): KAGVTQTPRYLIKTRGQQVTLSCSPISGHRSVSWYQQTPGQGLQFLFEYFSETQRNKGNFPGRFSGRQFSNSRSEMNVSTLELGDSALYLCASSLWQGAANEQFFGPGTRLTVL.

This clonotype showed up just a few times. CDR3 protein: CATSDASGTSSYF. CDR3 in DNA: TGTGCCACCAGTGATGCCTCCGGGACTAGTTCGTACTTC. This chain connects TRBV24-1 to TRBJ2-7; 8 bases match TRBD2. Germline V gene data show CDR1 as KGHDR and CDR2 as SFDVKD. The CDR3 loop spans 13 amino acids. Unmatched junction bases numbered 9, after V lost 3 bases and J lost 12 bases.

The chain has TRBV5-6 and TRBJ2-7, with 7 bases matching TRBD2. Germline V gives CDR1 SGHDT, CDR2 YYEEEE. The CDR3 contains 14 residues. V dropped 2 bases and J dropped 0; count of bases not matched to a gene: 2. The chain's CDR3 is CASSLAGISYEQYF. DNA for the CDR3: TGTGCCAGCAGCTTAGCGGGAATCTCCTACGAGCAGTACTTC. The variable domain in full, with the rest retrieved from reference TRBV5-6 and TRBJ2-7, is DAGVTQSPTHLIKTRGQQVTLRCSPKSGHDTVSWYQQALGQGPQFIFQYYEEEERQRGNFPDRFSGHQFPNYSSELNVNALLLGDSALYLCASSLAGISYEQYFGPGTRLTVT.

The chain carries TRBV6-1 and TRBJ2-3, with TRBD1 matching 8 bases. This CDR3 contains 14 residues. With 6 bases clipped from V and 1 base from J, the junction kept 3 bases outside the gene matches. Germline V lookup: CDR1 MNHNS, CDR2 SASEGT. The CDR3 protein is CASSRDRRTDTQYF. The CDR3 DNA sequence: TGTGCCAGCAGCCGGGACAGGCGCACAGATACGCAGTATTTT.

The chain combines TRBV29-1 with TRBJ2-4; a possible D gene is TRBD2 (5 bases). The J call may not be correct, given that the DNA end is closer to TRBJ2-5. This CDR3 contains 13 residues. CDR1 SQVTM and CDR2 ANQGSEA come from the germline V gene. The CDR3 DNA reads as TGCAGCGTTGAAGCCCCGGGGAAGGAGACCCAGTACTTC. Amino acids: CSVEAPGKETQYF.

This clonotype was seen a single time. DNA for the CDR3: TGTGCCAGCAGTGAATTGAATAGGGGAAACGAGCAGTACTTC. Its translation is CASSELNRGNEQYF. The chain combines TRBV25-1 with TRBJ2-5; a weak D match, TRBD1 (5 bases). The J call may be in error: the DNA end matches TRBJ2-7 better. The CDR3 runs to 14 residues. Germline V gene data show CDR1 as MGHDK and CDR2 as SYGVNS.

This clonotype has more than one count but fewer than ten. The genes are TRBV3-1 and TRBJ2-1; 8 bases match TRBD2. With 4 bases clipped from V and 8 bases from J, the junction kept 10 bases outside the gene matches. CDR1 is LGHDT and CDR2 is YNNKEL in the germline V gene (reference sequence). This CDR3 spans 15 amino acids. The CDR3: CASSPGGAFLYEQFF. CDR3 nucleotides: TGTGCCAGCAGCCCCGGGGGGGCCTTCTTGTATGAGCAGTTCTTC.

This clonotype appeared a few times. For the CDR3, the DNA is TGTGCCAGCAGCGAGGGGACTAGTAGGAATGAGCAGTTCTTC. Translated: CASSEGTSRNEQFF. This rearrangement joins TRBV7-2 to TRBJ2-1; 8 nucleotides agree with TRBD2. This CDR3 spans 14 amino acids. The germline V gene encodes CDR1 SGHTA and CDR2 FQGNSA. Trimming cost V 5 bases and J 7 bases; bases outside gene matches: 7.

This clonotype has only one observation. An end of the junction does not agree with germline; a read error may underlie this. The CDR3 DNA reads TGTGCCAGCAGTGTAAGCGGGGGTGCCTTCTACGTGCAGTACTTC. Translating it yields CASSVSGGAFYVQYF. This chain links TRBV2 with TRBJ2-7; 8 bases are shared with TRBD2. The CDR3 is 15 amino acids. Germline CDR1 reads SNHLY; CDR2 reads FYNNEI.

The rearrangement uses TRBV7-9 and TRBJ2-7; D tentatively reads TRBD1 or TRBD2 (5 bases each). The CDR3 covers 14 residues. V gave up 5 bases and J gave up 5 bases, with 16 bases separating them. CDR1 is SEHNR and CDR2 is FQNEAQ in the germline V gene (reference sequence). The CDR3 sequence is CASSPRDRFDEQYF. The CDR3 nucleotides are TGTGCCAGCAGCCCGAGGGACCGCTTCGACGAGCAGTACTTC.

CDR3 sequence reads: CASSDLRGQETQYF. In DNA form, the CDR3 reads TGTGCCAGCAGCGACTTGAGGGGCCAAGAGACCCAGTACTTC. The rearrangement links TRBV9 to TRBJ2-5; the D call may be TRBD1 or TRBD2 (5 bases each). The CDR3 is made up of 14 amino acids. Between the trimmed V and J ends, which lost 3 bases and 1 base, there was a span of 10 bases. Germline CDR1 SGDLS, CDR2 YYNGEE.

The table lists this clonotype with a few counts. The chain links TRBV6-2 or TRBV6-3 to TRBJ1-1; D might be TRBD1 (5 bases). Germline CDR1 reads MNHEY; CDR2 reads SVGEGT. V dropped 2 bases and J dropped 3 bases, with 13 bases sitting between them. The CDR3 is 15 residues long. DNA for the CDR3: TGTGCCAGCAGTTACCGAGGGGATCTTGACACTGAAGCTTTCTTT. Its protein product is CASSYRGDLDTEAFF.

As regards this clonotype: A clone one base away is much larger, so this may be a read error. The rearrangement uses TRBV13 and TRBJ2-5; D may match TRBD1 or TRBD2 (6 bases each). From germline, CDR1 is PRHDT and CDR2 FYEKMQ (reference sequence). The CDR3 consists of 14 residues. The CDR3 reads CASRRGPVEETRYF. As DNA, the CDR3 is TGTGCCAGCAGACGGGGGCCAGTGGAAGAGACCCGGTACTTC.

This clonotype came up many times. J is TRBJ2-1 and V is TRBV5-6; D is unclear. V lost 2 bases and J lost 10, with 7 bases in between. The CDR3 consists of 11 residues. CDR1 SGHDT and CDR2 YYEEEE come from the germline V gene. CDR3 sequence reads: CASSLTDEQFF. CDR3 coding DNA: TGTGCCAGCAGCTTAACGGACGAGCAGTTCTTC.